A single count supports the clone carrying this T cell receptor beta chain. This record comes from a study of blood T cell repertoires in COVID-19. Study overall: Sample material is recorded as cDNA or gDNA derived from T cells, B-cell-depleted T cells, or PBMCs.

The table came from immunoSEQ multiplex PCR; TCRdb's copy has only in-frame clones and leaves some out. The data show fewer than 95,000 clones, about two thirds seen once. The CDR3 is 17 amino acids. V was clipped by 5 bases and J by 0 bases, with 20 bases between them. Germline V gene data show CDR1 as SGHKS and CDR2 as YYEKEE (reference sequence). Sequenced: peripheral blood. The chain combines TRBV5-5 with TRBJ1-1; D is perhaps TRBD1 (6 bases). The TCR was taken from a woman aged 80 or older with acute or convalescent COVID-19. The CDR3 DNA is TGTGCCAGCAGGCCTGTACGAGGGGGACGGATGAACACTGAAGCTTTCTTT. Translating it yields CASRPVRGGRMNTEAFF.